These 26 T cell receptor beta chains were all obtained from the same sample, sequenced in a study of memory CD4+ T cells and cytomegalovirus serostatus. The sort gate was single viable CD3+CD4+CD8-CD45RO+ cells for memory CD4+ T cells. The protocol was immunoSEQ multiplex PCR, while the TCRdb copy is restricted to in-frame clones and leaves out a portion. The data contain 58,000 or so clones, about 70% of them singletons. The sequenced sample consisted of memory CD4+ T cells from blood. These receptors came from an adult in good health and CMV-seropositive.

The chain is built from TRBV11-2 and TRBJ2-5; TRBD2 aligns across 9 bases. The junction had 10 bases not matched to a gene; V was cut back by 0 bases and J by 5 bases. This CDR3 has 17 residues. The germline V gene has CDR1 SGHAT and CDR2 FQNNGV. Here the CDR3 reads CASSLEEALAGGETQYF. CDR3 nucleotide sequence: TGTGCCAGCAGCTTAGAGGAGGCACTAGCGGGTGGGGAGACCCAGTACTTC. Full variable domain (outside the CDR3, taken from reference TRBV11-2 and TRBJ2-5): EAGVAQSPRYKIIEKRQSVAFWCNPISGHATLYWYQQILGQGPKLLIQFQNNGVVDDSQLPKDRFSAERLKGVDSTLKIQPAKLEDSAVYLCASSLEEALAGGETQYFGPGTRLLVL.

This chain links TRBV6-5 with TRBJ2-1; D not resolved. CDR1 is MNHEY and CDR2 is SVGAGI in the germline V gene. V gave up 6 bases and J gave up 0 bases, with 6 bases separating them. The CDR3 contains 13 residues. CDR3 residues: CASRAFSYNEQFF. The CDR3, as DNA: TGTGCCAGCAGGGCGTTCTCCTACAATGAGCAGTTCTTC.

This clone showed up just once. The gene calls are TRBV19 and TRBJ2-1; 7 nucleotides agree with TRBD2. V dropped 5 bases and J dropped 3; count of bases not matched to a gene: 7. Germline assignment: CDR1 LNHDA and CDR2 SQIVND (reference sequence). This CDR3 contains 15 residues. DNA for the CDR3: TGTGCCAGTAGTGCTGGGACTACCAACTACAATGAGCAGTTCTTC. Translated: CASSAGTTNYNEQFF.

The V gene is TRBV7-9, the J gene TRBJ1-2; 7 bases are shared with TRBD1. Trimming removed 2 bases from V and 8 bases from J; junction bases left unmatched: 8. The CDR3 is made up of 14 amino acids. Germline CDR1 and CDR2: SEHNR and FQNEAQ (reference sequence). The CDR3 coding sequence is TGTGCCAGCAGCTTACAGAGGGGGCCGTCGGGCTACACCTTC. Translating it yields CASSLQRGPSGYTF.

This clone has a handful of counts. This rearrangement joins TRBV5-1 to TRBJ1-3, with a tentative D call TRBD1 (5 bases). The CDR3 consists of 14 residues. Trimming left V 7 bases short and J 0 bases short, with 11 bases between. Per germline, CDR1 SGHRS and CDR2 YFSETQ. CDR3 nucleotide sequence: TGCGCCAGCCGCCCTGGGGGCTCTGGAAACACCATATATTTT. Translation: CASRPGGSGNTIYF.

This chain connects TRBV6-6 to TRBJ1-1; D uncertain. The CDR3 has 13 amino acids. The V gene lost 4 bases and the J gene lost 2 bases, with 8 bases spanning the gap. The V gene's germline CDR1 is MNHNY and CDR2 SVGAGI (reference sequence). The CDR3 nucleotides are TGTGCCAGCAGTTTTAACGAAAACACTGAAGCTTTCTTT. Protein sequence: CASSFNENTEAFF.

The chain is built from TRBV5-4 and TRBJ2-5; D gene unclear. Germline CDR1 reads SGHNT; CDR2 reads YYREEE (reference sequence). V was clipped by 6 bases and J by 0 bases, with 3 bases between them. The CDR3 covers 11 residues. The CDR3 DNA is TGTGCCAGCACCAACCAAGAGACCCAGTACTTC. Encoded protein: CASTNQETQYF.

CDR3 sequence (DNA): TGTGCCAGCAGCTGGAGCGGGAGCCCCTCCTACGAGCAGTACTTC. Its protein product is CASSWSGSPSYEQYF. The chain is built from TRBV11-2 and TRBJ2-7; 8 bases match TRBD2. V dropped 4 bases and J dropped 0; count of bases not matched to a gene: 5. The germline gives CDR1 SGHAT, CDR2 FQNNGV. The CDR3 runs 15 residues.

The chain joins TRBV7-7 to TRBJ2-7, with 8 bases matching TRBD2. The CDR3 totals 15 residues. With 3 bases clipped from V and 4 bases from J, the junction kept 8 bases outside the gene matches. Germline values: CDR1 SSHAT, CDR2 FNYEAQ (reference sequence). This CDR3 is CASSLEAGERYEQYF. The CDR3 bases are TGTGCCAGCAGCTTGGAAGCGGGAGAAAGGTACGAGCAGTACTTC.

The J gene is TRBJ2-3, the V gene TRBV5-1, with 11 bases matching TRBD2. Germline V lookup: CDR1 SGHRS, CDR2 YFSETQ. The CDR3 runs to 16 residues. The ends lost 4 bases at V and 1 base at J; junction bases unmatched: 5. CDR3 sequence reads: CASSGLAGGGTDTQYF. Written as DNA, the CDR3 is TGCGCCAGCAGCGGCTTAGCGGGAGGGGGCACAGATACGCAGTATTTT.

The chain is built from TRBV4-3 and TRBJ2-2; D may match TRBD1 or TRBD2 (5 bases each). The V gene lost 2 bases and the J gene lost 6 bases, with 16 bases spanning the gap. From germline, CDR1 is LGHNA and CDR2 YSLEER. The CDR3 loop spans 16 amino acids. The CDR3 loop reads CASSQLAGRAAGELFF. The CDR3 DNA sequence: TGCGCCAGCAGCCAACTTGCAGGGAGAGCAGCCGGGGAGCTGTTTTTT.

The rearrangement uses TRBV7-6 and TRBJ2-2; D is possibly TRBD1 or TRBD2 (5 bases each). The CDR3 runs 14 residues. Looked up from germline, CDR1 is SGHVS and CDR2 is FNYEAQ. With 5 bases removed from V and 7 bases from J, the gap between germline ends came to 14 bases. CDR3 DNA: TGTGCCAGCAGCCCACAAGGGGAGATCGGGGAGCTGTTTTTT. Translated, it gives CASSPQGEIGELFF.

The chain is built from TRBV7-2 and TRBJ1-1, with D unresolved. The V end was cut by 4 bases, the J end by 5 bases, with 11 bases between. The germline V gene encodes CDR1 SGHTA and CDR2 FQGNSA. This CDR3 region has 13 residues. CDR3 DNA: TGTGCCAGCAGCTCAAGGAAGGGAACTGAAGCTTTCTTT. Its translation is CASSSRKGTEAFF.

V and J are TRBV5-1 and TRBJ2-7, with 10 bases aligning to TRBD2. The CDR3 is made up of 15 amino acids. Germline V gene lookup returns CDR1 SGHRS and CDR2 YFSETQ. Losses at the gene ends were 2 bases for V and 6 bases for J; bases not matched to a gene: 8. CDR3 coding DNA: TGCGCCAGCAGCTTAACAGCGGGAGGGAGTTCCGAGCAGTACTTC. Its translation: CASSLTAGGSSEQYF.

In nucleotides, the CDR3 is TGCGCCAGCAGCTTCGACAGGGGATACTACGAGCAGTACTTC. Protein product: CASSFDRGYYEQYF. This rearrangement joins TRBV4-1 to TRBJ2-7; TRBD1 aligns across 8 bases. Per germline, CDR1 MGHRA and CDR2 YSYEKL. V shed 5 bases and J 3 bases; nucleotides not matched to a gene: 6. The CDR3 runs to 14 residues.

This clone was detected only a few times. V gene TRBV7-9 combines with J gene TRBJ1-1; D ambiguous. Trimming stripped 1 base from V and 11 bases from J, with 14 bases between. Germline loops: CDR1 SEHNR, CDR2 FQNEAQ (reference sequence). The CDR3 is 13 residues long. CDR3 sequence reads: CASSLGIDNGAFF. CDR3 bases: TGTGCCAGCAGCTTAGGCATAGATAATGGGGCTTTCTTT. Drawing the rest from reference TRBV7-9 and TRBJ1-1, the complete variable domain is DTGVSQNPRHKITKRGQNVTFRCDPISEHNRLYWYRQTLGQGPEFLTYFQNEAQLEKSRLLSDRFSAERPKGSFSTLEIQRTEQGDSAMYLCASSLGIDNGAFFGQGTRLTVV.

This CDR3 is CASSRGMGATNEKLFF. The DNA for the CDR3 is TGTGCCAGCAGCCGGGGGATGGGTGCAACTAATGAAAAACTGTTTTTT. The J gene is TRBJ1-4, the V gene TRBV5-6; the D gene is possibly TRBD1 (5 bases). The V and J ends lost 4 bases and 0 bases respectively, with 13 bases between them. Germline V gene sequence: CDR1 SGHDT, CDR2 YYEEEE. This CDR3 is built from 16 residues.

V gene TRBV5-6 combines with J gene TRBJ2-7; 7 bases align to TRBD1. With 3 bases clipped from V and 6 bases from J, the junction kept 12 bases outside the gene matches. The CDR3 covers 15 residues. CDR1 is SGHDT and CDR2 is YYEEEE in the germline V gene. CDR3 nucleotide sequence: TGTGCCAGCAGCTCCGGACAGGTACTTCTCCGCGAGCAGTACGTC. Translating it yields CASSSGQVLLREQYV.

The chain combines TRBV2 with TRBJ1-2, with a tentative D call TRBD1 (5 bases). The germline V gene encodes CDR1 SNHLY and CDR2 FYNNEI. Trimming removed 6 bases from V and 4 bases from J, with 9 bases in between. The CDR3 contains 12 residues. As DNA, the CDR3 is TGTGCCAGCAGGTGGCAGGGCTATGGCTACACCTTC. As protein: CASRWQGYGYTF.

This clone was detected a few times. The CDR3 DNA follows: TGCGCCAGCAGCCGAGGACCAGGGGGATCCTACGAGCAGTACGTC. It codes for CASSRGPGGSYEQYV. V is TRBV4-1 and J is TRBJ2-7; 7 bases map to TRBD1. The junction had 7 bases not matched to a gene; V was cut back by 4 bases and J by 1 base. Germline-derived CDR1 and CDR2 are MGHRA and YSYEKL. The CDR3 sequence is 15 residues long.

V and J are TRBV5-4 and TRBJ2-3; D call uncertain. The CDR3 is 13 amino acids. V gave up 2 bases and J gave up 1 base, with 5 bases separating them. Germline-derived CDR1 and CDR2 are SGHNT and YYREEE (reference sequence). CDR3 in amino acids: CASSLSRTDTQYF. DNA for the CDR3: TGTGCCAGCAGCTTATCTCGCACAGATACGCAGTATTTT.

V and J are TRBV6-4 and TRBJ2-3; TRBD2 agrees at 12 bases. The CDR3 is made up of 13 amino acids. CDR1 is MRHNA, CDR2 SNTAGT, per germline. V lost 6 bases and J lost 6; bases outside the gene matches: 1. As DNA, the CDR3 is TGTGCCAGCAGCACTAGCGGGAGGGATACGCAGTATTTT. It encodes CASSTSGRDTQYF.

The V and J genes are TRBV10-3 and TRBJ1-1; D not resolved. The CDR3 loop spans 14 amino acids. Trimming removed 10 bases at V and 0 bases at J, with 15 bases between. The germline gives CDR1 ENHRY, CDR2 SYGVKD. In nucleotides, the CDR3 is TGTGCCACCAGCGGTAACAGACTGAACACTGAAGCTTTCTTT. This encodes CATSGNRLNTEAFF.

The V gene is TRBV2, the J gene TRBJ1-5, with 7 bases identical to TRBD1. V was pared by 4 bases and J by 4 bases, with 7 bases of the junction left unmatched. The CDR3 loop spans 15 amino acids. Per the germline V gene, CDR1 is SNHLY and CDR2 is FYNNEI. The CDR3: CASSARQGGNQPQHF. The DNA for the CDR3 is TGTGCCAGCAGTGCCCGACAGGGTGGGAATCAGCCCCAGCATTTT.

V and J are TRBV30 and TRBJ1-2; 8 bases line up with TRBD1. CDR1 is GTSNPN, CDR2 SVGIG, per germline (reference sequence). The CDR3 has 12 residues. Losses at the gene ends were 5 bases for V and 8 bases for J; bases not matched to a gene: 7. The CDR3 DNA follows: TGTGCCTGGGGACAGGGACAGGAGGGCTACACCTTC. This sequence encodes CAWGQGQEGYTF.

The chain is built from TRBV6-5 and TRBJ1-1; perhaps TRBD1 as D (5 bases). CDR3 length: 14 amino acids. Trimming removed 2 bases from V and 5 bases from J, with 12 bases in between. Per germline, CDR1 MNHEY and CDR2 SVGAGI. The CDR3 nucleotides are TGTGCCAGCAGTTACAACGGGGGAGGTACTGAAGCTTTCTTT. Translating gives CASSYNGGGTEAFF.